This T cell receptor (beta chain) was retrieved from a study of blood T cells in healthy people across ages. Notes on the study in general: The study lacked donor CMV status, which possibly confounded expanded clonotype changes. Long-lived and aged donors differed, with more naive CD4+ cells and higher diversity in the long-lived.

A word on this clonotype: Its antigen is unidentified.

Per individual sample, total RNA of at least 6 micrograms was extracted. The use of a sample-barcoded 5' primer and a J-beta primer mix characterized a second PCR of about 7 to 12 cycles. Each cDNA molecule was tagged by a template-switch adaptor with 12 random nucleotides. Each CDR3 protein gets one entry after TCRdb re-called the 5' RACE reads with MiXCR. The sample shows 650,000 or so distinct CDR3 sequences, roughly half of them seen only once. The sequencing sample was made of blood. The clonotype was recovered from a woman of 80 years or more in good health.

This CDR3 reads CASSQDMPPGREAPVHSYNEQFF. The DNA for the CDR3 is TGTGCCAGCAGCCAAGATATGCCCCCGGGGCGGGAGGCCCCCGTTCACTCCTACAATGAGCAGTTCTTC. The rearrangement links TRBV3-1 to TRBJ2-1, with TRBD2 matching over 8 bases. V dropped 0 bases and J dropped 0; count of bases not matched to a gene: 22. CDR1 is LGHDT and CDR2 is YNNKEL in the germline V gene (reference sequence). This CDR3 region has 23 residues.